This T cell receptor (beta chain) was observed in a study of siplizumab effects on memory and regulatory T cells. Study observations and caveats: Naive T cells were seemingly more diverse than memory cells, and major contributions to the alloresponse seemed to be made by them. There was no confirmation of the suppressive function of proliferating Tregs from siplizumab cultures.

Libraries were prepared by immunoSEQ multiplex PCR; TCRdb keeps only in-frame clonotypes and omits some of them. The repertoire consists of tens of thousands of clones, with roughly 93% occurring once and the leading ten covering roughly 5%. Comments on this clone: Its antigen is as yet unknown. In the same sample, other DNA sequences code for this CDR3.

CDR1 and CDR2 (germline): SEHNR, FQNEAQ (reference sequence). V lost 1 base, J lost 2 bases, and 8 bases lay in between. This CDR3 contains 14 residues. The gene calls are TRBV7-9 and TRBJ2-5; a possible D gene is TRBD2 (6 bases). The TCR comes from a human donor in good health. Specimen: CD8+ T cells sorted from blood. The CDR3 protein is CASSLVGGQETQYF. In DNA form, the CDR3 reads TGTGCCAGCAGCTTAGTCGGGGGACAAGAGACCCAGTACTTC. Together with reference TRBV7-9 and TRBJ2-5, the CDR3 gives the full variable domain: DTGVSQNPRHKITKRGQNVTFRCDPISEHNRLYWYRQTLGQGPEFLTYFQNEAQLEKSRLLSDRFSAERPKGSFSTLEIQRTEQGDSAMYLCASSLVGGQETQYFGPGTRLLVL.